This T cell receptor (beta chain) appears in the sequencing data of a study of graft-versus-host responses after intestinal transplantation. Study details: All of the recipients had induction that used anti-thymocyte globulin, then tacrolimus and steroids for about 3 years.

There are 16 residues in the CDR3. Germline-derived CDR1 and CDR2 are SGHTA and FQGNSA. V was clipped by 1 base and J by 2 bases, with 12 bases between them. Details on this clone: Its antigen is unidentified.

The protocol was immunoSEQ multiplex PCR, while the TCRdb copy is restricted to in-frame clones and leaves out a portion. The table shows approximately 100,000 clones, with approximately 93% occurring only once. Findings of the study overall: Recipient marrow harbored GvH clones, some of which surfaced first in ileum or blood.

This specimen was unstimulated CD8+ T cells sorted from spleen or lymph node cells, taken before intestinal transplant. The clonotype originates from a human donor who received an intestinal transplant. This chain joins TRBV7-2 and TRBJ2-4; a possible D gene is TRBD1 (5 bases). DNA for the CDR3: TGTGCCAGCAGCTTAGGGGGCCTGGGGACCAAAAACATTCAGTACTTC. Translated, it gives CASSLGGLGTKNIQYF. Together with reference TRBV7-2 and TRBJ2-4, the CDR3 gives the full variable domain: GAGVSQSPSNKVTEKGKDVELRCDPISGHTALYWYRQSLGQGLEFLIYFQGNSAPDKSGLPSDRFSAERTGGSVSTLTIQRTQQEDSAVYLCASSLGGLGTKNIQYFGAGTRLSVL.